This T cell receptor (beta chain) was sequenced during a study of T-cell memory formation after mild COVID-19. One entry per CDR3 protein results from TCRdb running MiXCR on the 5' RACE reads. Of fewer than 700,000 distinct CDR3 sequences listed, about a sixth are singletons. Trimming shortened V by 1 base and J by 4 bases, and 10 bases separated the two germline ends. This CDR3 has 15 residues. This clonotype was picked up a small number of times. The rearrangement uses TRBV12-3 or TRBV12-4 and TRBJ2-2, with a possible D match to TRBD1 (5 bases). Sequenced material: PBMCs or a T cell subset sorted from them (not recorded which). This TCR was sampled from an adult woman who had mild COVID-19 (a few samples of this study predate the infection). Cell type and time point are not known. CDR3 in amino acids: CASSLVEGVTGELFF. CDR3 in DNA: TGTGCCAGCAGTTTAGTAGAAGGGGTCACCGGGGAGCTGTTTTTT.